This T cell receptor (beta chain) was sequenced for a study of blood T cell repertoires in COVID-19. Overall study: In each case, the material was cDNA or gDNA derived from T cells, B-cell-depleted T cells, or PBMCs.

This CDR3 spans 17 amino acids. Trimming stripped 1 base from V and 0 bases from J, with 14 bases between. Germline values: CDR1 SGDLS, CDR2 YYNGEE. Authors' methods: Estimated nucleated cell counts came from reference gene primer amplification. The method was immunoSEQ multiplex PCR; TCRdb's version includes in-frame clones alone and lacks a portion of them. V and J calls and clone size are given by that table; D and trimming were obtained from the DNA. This table holds 250,000 to 350,000 clones, approximately 90% found once. The sequenced sample was peripheral blood. This TCR derives from a woman in her thirties with COVID-19, enrolled during active disease. V gene TRBV9 combines with J gene TRBJ2-1; possible D gene TRBD2, 6 bases. The CDR3 sequence: CASSVISGMVSYNEQFF. In DNA form, the CDR3 reads TGTGCCAGCAGCGTAATTAGCGGAATGGTCTCCTACAATGAGCAGTTCTTC.